One and the same sample provided the 31 T cell receptor beta chains below, sequenced in a study of blood T cell repertoires in COVID-19. Sequenced by immunoSEQ multiplex PCR; TCRdb stores in-frame clones only, minus some. The sample yields roughly 500,000 clones, 80% to 90% seen once. The sequenced material came from peripheral blood. These receptors came from a human donor in a cohort sampled during active COVID-19.

The chain joins TRBV9 to TRBJ1-1; D not resolved. V lost 2 bases and J lost 1, with 9 bases in between. Germline CDR1 and CDR2: SGDLS and YYNGEE. The CDR3 spans 14 residues. DNA for the CDR3: TGTGCCAGCAGCGTGGACTCGAGGAACACTGAAGCTTTCTTT. Its translation: CASSVDSRNTEAFF.

This clone was found once. The rearrangement uses TRBV18 and TRBJ2-2; TRBD1 is a possible D gene (6 bases). The V gene lost 5 bases and the J gene lost 6 bases, with 19 bases spanning the gap. The CDR3 length is 16 residues. CDR1 KGHSH and CDR2 LQKENI come from the germline V gene. The CDR3 region is CASSINTKRTAGELFF. The CDR3 DNA follows: TGTGCCAGCTCAATCAACACCAAAAGGACAGCCGGGGAGCTGTTTTTT.

This clone was detected a few times. V is TRBV4-1 and J is TRBJ1-3, with TRBD1 matching over 9 bases. Germline loops: CDR1 MGHRA, CDR2 YSYEKL. The CDR3 spans 16 residues. V shed 1 base, J shed 11 bases, and the junction held 12 bases outside the gene matches. The CDR3 coding sequence is TGCGCCAGCAGCCAAGTGAAGGGACAGGGAGTCTGGGCCATATATTTT. It yields the protein CASSQVKGQGVWAIYF.

The table lists this clone with a count of one. V gene TRBV6-5 combines with J gene TRBJ1-5, with a tentative D call TRBD1 (5 bases). CDR1 is MNHEY and CDR2 is SVGAGI in the germline V gene. This CDR3 region has 13 residues. The CDR3 loop reads CASMGQPGQPQHF. In nucleotides, the CDR3 is TGTGCATCCATGGGGCAGCCAGGCCAGCCCCAGCATTTT.

V and J are TRBV10-3 and TRBJ2-5; perhaps TRBD2 as D (6 bases). Germline assignment: CDR1 ENHRY and CDR2 SYGVKD. CDR3 length equals 13 residues. The V gene lost 3 bases and the J gene lost 4 bases, with 9 bases spanning the gap. The CDR3: CAISEGGTETQYF. The CDR3, as DNA: TGTGCCATCAGTGAAGGAGGGACAGAGACCCAGTACTTC.

This clone was counted only a few times. The chain is built from TRBV27 and TRBJ1-6, with D perhaps matching TRBD1 (5 bases). CDR1 MNHEY and CDR2 SMNVEV come from the germline V gene (reference sequence). V was trimmed by 5 bases and J by 9 bases, leaving 14 bases between them. The CDR3 length is 14 residues. CDR3 DNA sequence: TGTGCCAGCAGTCCTAGGGGAATAAGTTCACCCCTCCACTTT. Residues: CASSPRGISSPLHF.

This clone appeared once. The chain joins TRBV9 to TRBJ2-7, with a tentative D call TRBD2 (5 bases). Per the germline V gene, CDR1 is SGDLS and CDR2 is YYNGEE. The CDR3 contains 13 residues. Trimming stripped 0 bases from V and 7 bases from J, with 11 bases between. In nucleotides, the CDR3 is TGTGCCAGCAGCGTAGCGGGAACATGGGAGCAGTACTTC. This encodes CASSVAGTWEQYF.

The chain employs TRBV6-2 or TRBV6-3 and TRBJ2-1; D is unresolved. The CDR3 is made up of 13 amino acids. CDR1 is MNHEY and CDR2 is SVGEGT in the germline V gene. The ends were cut back, 0 bases at V and 5 bases at J, with 5 bases in the middle. CDR3 nucleotides: TGTGCCAGCAGTTACTCGGCCAACAATGAGCAGTTCTTC. Amino acids: CASSYSANNEQFF.

The rearrangement uses TRBV19 and TRBJ2-5; D is perhaps TRBD1 (6 bases). Looked up from germline, CDR1 is LNHDA and CDR2 is SQIVND (reference sequence). Trimming stripped 6 bases from V and 5 bases from J, with 16 bases between. CDR3 length: 14 amino acids. In DNA form, the CDR3 reads TGTGCCAGTAGCCTACAGGGTTCGGAGGAGACCCAGTACTTC. Protein product: CASSLQGSEETQYF.

This sequence joins TRBV19 and TRBJ2-5; 7 nucleotides agree with TRBD2. After removal of 4 bases from V and 1 base from J, the junction contained 3 bases not matched to a gene. The CDR3 is 14 residues long. CDR1 is LNHDA, CDR2 SQIVND, per germline (reference sequence). CDR3 coding DNA: TGTGCCAGTAGTACTCTAGCGGTCCAAGAGACCCAGTACTTC. This codes for CASSTLAVQETQYF.

V usage is TRBV2 and J usage is TRBJ2-7; D perhaps matches TRBD1 (6 bases). V was shortened by 1 base and J by 4 bases, with 17 bases between the two germline ends. The CDR3 contains 16 residues. Per germline, CDR1 SNHLY and CDR2 FYNNEI. CDR3 amino acids: CASSEVGRVGAYEQYF. Here the CDR3 DNA reads TGTGCCAGCAGTGAAGTAGGCAGGGTGGGGGCTTACGAGCAGTACTTC.

The V and J genes are TRBV7-3 and TRBJ2-7, with 9 positions matching TRBD2. From germline, CDR1 is SGHTA and CDR2 FQGTGA. The CDR3 is 16 amino acids. With V trimmed by 1 base and J by 5 bases, 9 bases remained unmatched. Here the CDR3 reads CASSLMGLAGYNEQYF. As DNA, the CDR3 is TGTGCCAGCAGCTTAATGGGGCTAGCGGGATACAACGAGCAGTACTTC.

The chain couples TRBV28 to TRBJ2-1, with 7 bases aligning to TRBD2. V gave up 6 bases and J gave up 1 base; unmatched junction bases: 12. The CDR3 loop spans 17 amino acids. CDR1 is MDHEN and CDR2 is SYDVKM in the germline V gene. The CDR3 DNA sequence: TGTGCCAGCAGCGGGGGTGGTAGCGGGCAGTCCTACAATGAGCAGTTCTTC. It translates to CASSGGGSGQSYNEQFF.

CDR3 in DNA: TGTGCCAGCAGATTCGGGACAGAGGGTTACAATGAGCAGTTCTTC. As protein: CASRFGTEGYNEQFF. The chain carries TRBV2 and TRBJ2-1; 7 bases are shared with TRBD1. The J segment lost 4 bases and the V segment lost 6 bases, leaving 9 bases of the junction unmatched. Germline CDR1 reads SNHLY; CDR2 reads FYNNEI. The CDR3 loop spans 15 amino acids.

The chain couples TRBV3-1 (or the pseudogene TRBV3-2) to TRBJ1-3, with D possibly TRBD1 on 6 matching bases. The CDR3 covers 17 residues. Germline V lookup: CDR1 LGHDT, CDR2 YNNKEL (reference sequence). Trimming took off 0 bases at V and 2 bases at J, with 14 bases between the two ends. CDR3 DNA sequence: TGTGCCAGCAGCCAAGAAGCGTTACAGGGACCTGGAAACACCATATATTTT. This sequence encodes CASSQEALQGPGNTIYF.

The rearrangement joins TRBV7-2 to TRBJ1-2; D not resolved. Trimming stripped 5 bases from V and 4 bases from J, with 14 bases between. The CDR3 length is 14 residues. Germline CDR1 SGHTA, CDR2 FQGNSA. The CDR3 sequence is CASSAPGTVYGYTF. CDR3 in DNA: TGTGCCAGCAGCGCCCCAGGCACAGTCTATGGCTACACCTTC.

J is TRBJ1-5 and V is TRBV7-9; possibly TRBD1 for D (5 bases). V was cut by 1 base and J by 4 bases, with 14 bases left in between. Germline lookup yields CDR1 SEHNR and CDR2 FQNEAQ (reference sequence). This CDR3 is built from 16 residues. The CDR3 region has the DNA TGTGCCAGCAGCTTAGGGTTCGACGGGGGGAATCAGCCCCAGCATTTT. Amino acid sequence: CASSLGFDGGNQPQHF.

The chain has TRBV19 and TRBJ2-3; a weak D match, TRBD2 (5 bases). Trimming stripped 4 bases from V and 0 bases from J, with 23 bases between. The CDR3 has 19 residues. Germline V gene sequence: CDR1 LNHDA, CDR2 SQIVND (reference sequence). The CDR3 loop reads CASSNPHSGEAASTDTQYF. The CDR3 bases are TGTGCCAGTAGTAATCCCCACAGTGGTGAAGCGGCTAGCACAGATACGCAGTATTTT.

This clone appeared a few times. The V and J genes are TRBV9 and TRBJ2-3, with D perhaps matching TRBD1 (6 bases). V gave up 3 bases and J gave up 1 base, with 18 bases separating them. Germline assignment: CDR1 SGDLS and CDR2 YYNGEE. The CDR3 runs to 17 residues. As DNA, the CDR3 is TGTGCCAGCAGCGGAGGATACCAGGGGCAGGGCACAGATACGCAGTATTTT. Translation gives CASSGGYQGQGTDTQYF.

This clone was found a few times. The J gene is TRBJ1-6, the V gene TRBV5-6; 8 positions agree with TRBD1. V shed 4 bases, J shed 10 bases, and the junction held 10 bases outside the gene matches. Germline lookup yields CDR1 SGHDT and CDR2 YYEEEE. The CDR3 sequence is 15 residues long. The CDR3 sequence: CASSHATAGGSPLHF. CDR3 DNA sequence: TGTGCCAGCAGCCACGCTACCGCAGGGGGCTCACCCCTCCACTTT.

This chain connects TRBV27 to TRBJ2-7; possible D gene TRBD2, 7 bases. Trimming stripped 1 base from V and 2 bases from J, with 12 bases between. The CDR3 is 15 residues long. Germline values: CDR1 MNHEY, CDR2 SMNVEV (reference sequence). The DNA for the CDR3 is TGTGCCAGCAGTTTATATGGGGGGGGCACCTACGAGCAGTACTTC. Translating gives CASSLYGGGTYEQYF.

This sequence joins TRBV2 and TRBJ2-7; 10 nucleotides match TRBD2. The trim removed 0 bases at V and 2 bases at J, leaving 13 bases unmatched. The germline V gene encodes CDR1 SNHLY and CDR2 FYNNEI. The CDR3 runs 19 residues. For the CDR3, the DNA is TGTGCCAGCAGTGAAGCGCTTCGCGCTAGCGGGAGAGGAACCTACGAGCAGTACTTC. As protein: CASSEALRASGRGTYEQYF.

On this clone: Different DNA sequences within this sample yield the same CDR3. The genes are TRBV7-2 and TRBJ1-2; D gene ambiguous. This CDR3 region has 13 residues. Looked up from germline, CDR1 is SGHTA and CDR2 is FQGNSA. Trimming took 1 base from V and 5 from J, leaving 8 bases between them. CDR3 protein: CASSLVTGYGYTF. CDR3 coding DNA: TGTGCCAGCAGCTTAGTAACGGGGTATGGCTACACCTTC.

CDR3 sequence reads: CASSDRAGTYEQYF. For the CDR3, the DNA is TGTGCCAGCAGTGACAGGGCGGGGACCTACGAGCAGTACTTC. The rearrangement links TRBV6-1 to TRBJ2-7, with D tentatively TRBD2 (6 bases). Trimming shortened V by 3 bases and J by 2 bases, and 11 bases separated the two germline ends. The CDR3 contains 14 residues. The germline CDR1 and CDR2 sequences are MNHNS and SASEGT.

This rearrangement joins TRBV28 to TRBJ2-7, with 9 bases fitting TRBD1. Trimming took 2 bases from V and 6 from J; bases not matched to a gene: 2. The CDR3 is made up of 13 amino acids. CDR1 is MDHEN and CDR2 is SYDVKM in the germline V gene. CDR3 DNA sequence: TGTGCCAGCAGTTTAAACAGGGGGCTCGAGCAGTACTTC. As protein: CASSLNRGLEQYF.

CDR3 DNA: TGTGCCAGCAGTGTCGAACAGGGGAGCAATCAGCCCCAGCATTTT. Translating it yields CASSVEQGSNQPQHF. The V call is TRBV2, the J call TRBJ1-5, with 7 bases identical to TRBD1. The V and J ends lost 4 bases and 1 base, in that order; junction bases with no gene match: 4. Germline CDR1 is SNHLY and CDR2 is FYNNEI. CDR3 length: 15 residues. Together with reference TRBV2 and TRBJ1-5, the CDR3 gives the full variable domain: EPEVTQTPSHQVTQMGQEVILRCVPISNHLYFYWYRQILGQKVEFLVSFYNNEISEKSEIFDDQFSVERPDGSNFTLKIRSTKLEDSAMYFCASSVEQGSNQPQHFGDGTRLSIL.

The chain employs TRBV23-1 and TRBJ2-3; D is ambiguous. TRBV23-1 is designated an ORF whose function remains uncertain. This CDR3 comprises 12 residues. With 3 bases removed from V and 4 bases from J, the gap between germline ends came to 5 bases. CDR3 nucleotide sequence: TGCGCCAGCAGTCATGAGTCAGATACGCAGTATTTT. Encoded protein: CASSHESDTQYF.

The CDR3: CASSVEGGRSSYEQYF. Here the CDR3 DNA reads TGTGCCAGCAGCGTAGAGGGCGGGAGGAGCTCCTACGAGCAGTACTTC. J is TRBJ2-7 and V is TRBV9, with TRBD2 identical over 8 bases. Germline trimming cut 0 bases from V and 0 bases from J; bases unmatched to any gene: 5. From germline, CDR1 is SGDLS and CDR2 YYNGEE. This CDR3 is 16 amino acids long.

This clone was seen once. The chain uses TRBV29-1 and TRBJ1-1; the D is unclear. The CDR3 runs to 12 residues. Germline V gives CDR1 SQVTM, CDR2 ANQGSEA. V lost 8 bases and J 4 bases, leaving 14 bases between the germline ends. CDR3 protein: CSYDDPGTEAFF. DNA of the CDR3: TGCAGCTACGATGATCCGGGCACTGAAGCTTTCTTT.

The chain links TRBV5-1 to TRBJ1-2; 9 bases line up with TRBD1. With 4 bases clipped from V and 6 bases from J, the junction kept 10 bases outside the gene matches. The CDR3 loop spans 15 amino acids. In germline, CDR1 is SGHRS, CDR2 YFSETQ. The CDR3 DNA follows: TGCGCCAGCAGCGCGTACCCTACAGGGGGCAATGGCTACACCTTC. Its protein product is CASSAYPTGGNGYTF.

This rearrangement joins TRBV5-1 to TRBJ2-2; 8 bases agree with TRBD1. After removal of 1 base from V and 9 bases from J, the junction contained 2 bases not matched to a gene. Germline V gene data show CDR1 as SGHRS and CDR2 as YFSETQ. The CDR3 consists of 13 residues. In DNA, the CDR3 is TGCGCCAGCAGCTTGCAGGGGGCGAGGGAGCTGTTTTTT. Translated: CASSLQGARELFF.